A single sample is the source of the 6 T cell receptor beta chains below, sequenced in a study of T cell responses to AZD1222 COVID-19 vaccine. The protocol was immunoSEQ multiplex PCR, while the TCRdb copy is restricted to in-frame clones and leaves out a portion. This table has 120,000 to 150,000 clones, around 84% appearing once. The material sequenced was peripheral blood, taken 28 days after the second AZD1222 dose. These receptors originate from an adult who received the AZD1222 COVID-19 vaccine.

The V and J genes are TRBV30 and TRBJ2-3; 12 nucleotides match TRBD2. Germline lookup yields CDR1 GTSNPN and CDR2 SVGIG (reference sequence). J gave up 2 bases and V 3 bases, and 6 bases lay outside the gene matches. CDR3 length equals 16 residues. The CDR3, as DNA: TGTGCCTGGAGCGACGGACTAGCGGGATTCACAGATACGCAGTATTTT. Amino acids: CAWSDGLAGFTDTQYF.

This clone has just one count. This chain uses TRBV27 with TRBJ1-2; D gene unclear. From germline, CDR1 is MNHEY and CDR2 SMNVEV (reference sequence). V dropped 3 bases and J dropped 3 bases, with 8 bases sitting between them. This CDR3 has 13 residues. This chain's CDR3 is CASSFARDYGYTF. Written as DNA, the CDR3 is TGTGCCAGCAGTTTCGCGCGGGACTATGGCTACACCTTC.

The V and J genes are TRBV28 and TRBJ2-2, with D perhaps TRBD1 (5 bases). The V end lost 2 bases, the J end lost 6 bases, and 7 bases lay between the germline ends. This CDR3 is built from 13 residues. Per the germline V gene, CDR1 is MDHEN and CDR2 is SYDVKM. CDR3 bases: TGTGCCAGCAGTTTAGCAGGGTCCGGGGAGCTGTTTTTT. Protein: CASSLAGSGELFF.

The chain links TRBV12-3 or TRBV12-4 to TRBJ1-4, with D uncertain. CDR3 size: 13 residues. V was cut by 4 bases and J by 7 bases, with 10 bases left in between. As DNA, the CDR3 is TGTGCCAGCAGTTCCCCCCGGGGTGAAAAACTGTTTTTT. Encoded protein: CASSSPRGEKLFF.

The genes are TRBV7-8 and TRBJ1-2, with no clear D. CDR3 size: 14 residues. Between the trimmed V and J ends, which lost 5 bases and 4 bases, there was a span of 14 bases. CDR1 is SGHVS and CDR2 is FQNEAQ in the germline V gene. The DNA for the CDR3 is TGTGCCAGCAGCCCTGGACCCTTGGGCTATGGCTACACCTTC. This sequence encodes CASSPGPLGYGYTF.

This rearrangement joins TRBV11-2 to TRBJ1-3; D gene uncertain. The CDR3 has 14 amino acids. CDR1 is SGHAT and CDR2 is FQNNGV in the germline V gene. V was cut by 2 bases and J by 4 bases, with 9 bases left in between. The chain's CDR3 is CASSLQGGGNTIYF. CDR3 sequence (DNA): TGTGCCAGCAGCTTACAAGGTGGAGGAAACACCATATATTTT.